The 7 T cell receptor beta chains given below trace back to one sample, sequenced in a study of blood T cells in healthy people across ages. Together with a sample-barcoded 5' primer, a J-beta primer mix was included in a second PCR lasting roughly 6 to 12 cycles. TCRdb ran MiXCR on the 5' RACE reads and lists one entry per CDR3 protein. The sample contains some 760,000 distinct CDR3 sequences, 25% of which appear only once. In addition, the sample was reused for a study of T cells of mothers and their children.

The sequencing input was blood. The receptors here all came from a boy younger than 18 in good health.

The chain carries TRBV6-6 and TRBJ2-7; a weak D match, TRBD2 (5 bases). V lost 4 bases and J 3 bases, leaving 10 bases between the germline ends. The CDR3 sequence is 13 residues long. Germline CDR1 and CDR2: MNHNY and SVGAGI (reference sequence). The CDR3, as DNA: TGTGCCAGCAGTTCCCGCGGGTTCTACGAGCAGTACTTC. This translates into CASSSRGFYEQYF.

There are a few counts of this clonotype. The chain joins TRBV5-1 to TRBJ2-4, with 8 bases aligning to TRBD1. The CDR3 loop spans 17 amino acids. Germline CDR1 is SGHRS and CDR2 is YFSETQ. Trimming cost V 1 base and J 0 bases; bases outside gene matches: 6. In DNA form, the CDR3 reads TGCGCCAGCAGCTTGATCTTCAGGGGGCAAGCCAAAAACATTCAGTACTTC. Protein sequence: CASSLIFRGQAKNIQYF.

This clonotype turned up a few times. This chain's CDR3 is CASSRMRDSRETQYF. CDR3 DNA sequence: TGCGCCAGCAGCCGGATGAGGGACTCCCGAGAGACCCAGTACTTC. The chain combines TRBV4-3 with TRBJ2-5; possible D gene TRBD2, 6 bases. Germline loops: CDR1 LGHNA, CDR2 YSLEER. V was shortened by 4 bases and J by 4 bases, with 16 bases between the two germline ends. The CDR3 spans 15 residues.

In its sample, this clonotype was seen a few times. The CDR3: CASSIVGRNYGYTF. Here the CDR3 DNA reads TGTGCCAGTAGTATTGTGGGACGGAACTATGGCTACACCTTC. The chain employs TRBV19 and TRBJ1-2; D is possibly TRBD1 (5 bases). V lost 3 bases to trimming and J lost 2 bases, with 10 bases between them. Germline V gene lookup returns CDR1 LNHDA and CDR2 SQIVND (reference sequence). This CDR3 has 14 amino acids.

This clonotype was observed a few times. This rearrangement joins TRBV14 to TRBJ2-7; 8 bases are shared with TRBD1. There are 16 residues in the CDR3. V was pared by 5 bases and J by 0 bases, with 9 bases of the junction left unmatched. Germline CDR1 reads SGHDN; CDR2 reads FVKESK. As DNA, the CDR3 is TGTGCCAGCAGCACCTGGCAGGGGGCTAGCTCCTACGAGCAGTACTTC. Its translation: CASSTWQGASSYEQYF.

This clonotype was seen only a few times. The chain employs TRBV29-1 and TRBJ2-7, with no clear D. The germline CDR1 and CDR2 sequences are SQVTM and ANQGSEA. V was clipped by 0 bases and J by 0 bases, with 9 bases between them. The CDR3 extends over 14 amino acids. In nucleotides, the CDR3 is TGCAGCGTTGAAGATCGGTCGAGCTCCTACGAGCAGTACTTC. Translated: CSVEDRSSSYEQYF.

The chain employs TRBV2 and TRBJ2-5; no clear D gene. Looked up from germline, CDR1 is SNHLY and CDR2 is FYNNEI. CDR3 length: 13 amino acids. V was trimmed by 5 bases and J by 2 bases, leaving 9 bases between them. The CDR3 is CASSTGPQETQYF. CDR3 DNA: TGTGCCAGCAGTACCGGCCCTCAAGAGACCCAGTACTTC.